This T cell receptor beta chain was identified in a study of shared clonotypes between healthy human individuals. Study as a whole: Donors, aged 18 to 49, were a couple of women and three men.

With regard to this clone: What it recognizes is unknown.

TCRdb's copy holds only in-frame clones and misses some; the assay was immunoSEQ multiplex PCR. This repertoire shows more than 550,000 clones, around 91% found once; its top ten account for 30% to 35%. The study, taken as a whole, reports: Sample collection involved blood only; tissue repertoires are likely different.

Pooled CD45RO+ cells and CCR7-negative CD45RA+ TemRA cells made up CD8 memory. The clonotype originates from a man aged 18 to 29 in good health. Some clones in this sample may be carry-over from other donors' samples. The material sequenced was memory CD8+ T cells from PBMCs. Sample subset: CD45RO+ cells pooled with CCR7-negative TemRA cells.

CDR3 nucleotides: TGTGCCAGTAAAGGAAATAGGTGGGAGCGCAGAACAGATACGCAGTATTTT. Translation gives CASKGNRWERRTDTQYF. The chain employs TRBV19 and TRBJ2-3, with D maybe TRBD2 (5 bases). The length of the CDR3 is 17 residues. Trimming took 7 bases from V and 3 from J, leaving 23 bases between them. The germline V gene encodes CDR1 LNHDA and CDR2 SQIVND (reference sequence). Combining the CDR3 with reference TRBV19 and TRBJ2-3 gives the whole variable domain DGGITQSPKYLFRKEGQNVTLSCEQNLNHDAMYWYRQDPGQGLRLIYYSQIVNDFQKGDIAEGYSVSREKKESFPLTVTSAQKNPTAFYLCASKGNRWERRTDTQYFGPGTRLTVL.